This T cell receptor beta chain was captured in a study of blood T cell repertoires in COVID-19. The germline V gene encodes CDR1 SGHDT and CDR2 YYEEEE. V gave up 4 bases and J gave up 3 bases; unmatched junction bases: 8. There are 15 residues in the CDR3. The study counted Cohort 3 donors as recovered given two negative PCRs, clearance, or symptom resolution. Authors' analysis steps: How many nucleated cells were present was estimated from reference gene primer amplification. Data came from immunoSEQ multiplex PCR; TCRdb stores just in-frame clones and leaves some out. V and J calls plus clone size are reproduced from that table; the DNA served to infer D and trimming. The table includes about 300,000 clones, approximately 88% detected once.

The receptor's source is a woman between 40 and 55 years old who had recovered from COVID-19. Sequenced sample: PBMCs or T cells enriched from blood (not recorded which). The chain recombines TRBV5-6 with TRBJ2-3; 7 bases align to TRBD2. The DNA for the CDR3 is TGTGCCAGCAGCCTGAGAAGCGGGGTGACAGATACGCAGTATTTT. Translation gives CASSLRSGVTDTQYF.